The text below deals with one T cell receptor beta chain. As yet, its antigen is unknown. These data originate in a study of T cell repertoires in cytomegalovirus infection. On the study more broadly: HLA-B-restricted CMV epitopes that are well studied, plus recently identified HLA-C-restricted ones, were used by the study. Matching HLA type and CMV infection were both indicated by public TCR beta signatures. Findings and caveats of the study: In two of eight donors, the top clonotype was HLA-C-restricted CMV-specific. Public TCR beta family frequency separated CMV-and-HLA carriers, including in an independent cohort.

The trim removed 11 bases at V and 2 bases at J, leaving 13 bases unmatched. CDR3 length: 15 amino acids. Germline V gene data show CDR1 as MNHEY and CDR2 as SVGEGT. TCRdb used MiXCR to reprocess the reads, holding one entry per CDR3 protein. Among about 280,000 distinct CDR3 sequences listed, approximately 22% were seen once. The specimen comprised cultured PBMCs, sampled from culture after CMV antigen stimulation. This TCR was sampled from a human donor in good health (CMV status not recorded). Some clones in this sample may be carry-over from other donors' samples. The chain joins TRBV6-2 or TRBV6-3 to TRBJ2-3; 7 nucleotides align to TRBD1. CDR3 sequence reads: CASVRGQQYTDTQYF. CDR3 bases: TGTGCCTCTGTCCGGGGACAGCAATACACAGATACGCAGTATTTT.